A single sample gave rise to the 10 T cell receptor beta chains below, sequenced in a study of blood T cell repertoires in COVID-19. Repertoires were generated with immunoSEQ multiplex PCR, while TCRdb's copy carries only in-frame clones and drops some. The sample comprises hundreds of thousands of clones, approximately 86% of which are singletons, and roughly 14% rests with the top ten. Material: PBMCs or T cells enriched from blood (not recorded which). These receptors originate from a woman in her fifties or sixties with acute COVID-19.

The CDR3: CASSLITGTGEQYF. The DNA for the CDR3 is TGTGCCAGCAGCCTAATAACCGGTACGGGGGAGCAGTACTTC. The chain employs TRBV11-2 and TRBJ2-7; TRBD2 might be the D (5 bases). Germline V lookup: CDR1 SGHAT, CDR2 FQNNGV. This CDR3 spans 14 amino acids. The germline V and J ends were trimmed by 5 bases and 7 bases, with 18 bases remaining between them.

J is TRBJ1-2 and V is TRBV27; 8 bases map to TRBD1. V shed 6 bases, J shed 2 bases, and the junction held 8 bases outside the gene matches. CDR1 and CDR2 from the germline V gene are MNHEY and SMNVEV (reference sequence). The CDR3 contains 15 residues. CDR3 sequence reads: CASSYGQGLNYGYTF. The CDR3 coding sequence is TGTGCCAGCAGCTACGGACAGGGCCTCAACTATGGCTACACCTTC.

The rearrangement links TRBV28 to TRBJ1-2; 9 bases agree with TRBD1. The ends lost 3 bases at V and 1 base at J; junction bases unmatched: 15. The CDR3 is 19 residues long. Germline CDR1 is MDHEN and CDR2 is SYDVKM. CDR3: CASSLVPFDRGWVNYGYTF. The CDR3 DNA follows: TGTGCCAGCAGTTTGGTGCCATTTGACAGGGGGTGGGTTAACTATGGCTACACCTTC.

The chain recombines TRBV30 with TRBJ2-5, with D possibly matching TRBD1 (5 bases). The germline CDR1 and CDR2 sequences are GTSNPN and SVGIG (reference sequence). V lost 2 bases and J lost 5, with 18 bases in between. This CDR3 is built from 15 residues. The CDR3 nucleotides are TGTGCCTGGAGTCCGAGCGATGGGGCTGGGGAGACCCAGTACTTC. It yields the protein CAWSPSDGAGETQYF.

This rearrangement joins TRBV2 to TRBJ2-7, with D possibly being TRBD1 (5 bases). With 7 bases removed from V and 5 bases from J, the gap between germline ends came to 9 bases. This CDR3 region has 11 residues. Germline-derived CDR1 and CDR2 are SNHLY and FYNNEI. The CDR3 spells CASKAGHEQYF. The CDR3 DNA reads TGTGCCAGCAAGGCAGGGCACGAGCAGTACTTC.

This sequence joins TRBV5-1 and TRBJ2-1; 7 bases map to TRBD2. This CDR3 region has 18 residues. The germline V gene encodes CDR1 SGHRS and CDR2 YFSETQ. V was pared by 4 bases and J by 0 bases, with 13 bases of the junction left unmatched. CDR3 protein: CASSRGGSLHFSYNEQFF. The CDR3 bases are TGCGCCAGCAGCCGGGGAGGGTCCTTGCACTTCTCCTACAATGAGCAGTTCTTC.

Written as DNA, the CDR3 is TGTGCCAGCTCACAGGACAGGGAGATCTCTGGAAACACCATATATTTT. Residues: CASSQDREISGNTIYF. V is TRBV18 and J is TRBJ1-3; 8 positions match TRBD1. The CDR3 has 16 amino acids. CDR1 and CDR2 from the germline V gene are KGHSH and LQKENI. The ends lost 4 bases at V and 0 bases at J; junction bases unmatched: 5.

The chain uses TRBV6-5 and TRBJ1-2; 10 bases fit TRBD1. The V and J ends lost 8 bases and 8 bases, in that order; junction bases with no gene match: 11. The CDR3 runs to 14 residues. Germline loops: CDR1 MNHEY, CDR2 SVGAGI. CDR3 residues: CASGATGGDGGYTF. DNA of the CDR3: TGTGCCAGCGGGGCGACAGGGGGCGACGGGGGCTACACCTTC.

This clone was found once. This rearrangement joins TRBV27 to TRBJ1-3; D remains ambiguous. Trimming stripped 7 bases from V and 4 bases from J, with 11 bases between. Looked up from germline, CDR1 is MNHEY and CDR2 is SMNVEV (reference sequence). The length of the CDR3 is 13 residues. Here the CDR3 DNA reads TGTGCCAGCATACGGTGGGAGGGAAACACCATATATTTT. Translated: CASIRWEGNTIYF.

The rearrangement uses TRBV6-2 or TRBV6-3 and TRBJ2-1; 10 nucleotides agree with TRBD2. The CDR3 has 17 residues. Germline V gene lookup returns CDR1 MNHEY and CDR2 SVGEGT. The V segment lost 0 bases and the J segment 4 bases; nucleotides outside the gene matches: 6. CDR3 DNA: TGTGCCAGCAGTTACTCCCTAAGCGGGAGGGAGTACAATGAGCAGTTCTTC. It codes for CASSYSLSGREYNEQFF.